A selection of T cell receptor beta chains follows, all from one sample in a study of blood T cell repertoires in COVID-19. Sequenced by immunoSEQ multiplex PCR; TCRdb stores in-frame clones only, minus some. The table includes hundreds of thousands of clones, around nine tenths detected once. The specimen was PBMCs or T cells enriched from blood (not recorded which). The receptors here all came from a woman aged 45-60 years who had recovered from COVID-19. Each CDR3 is given with its conserved first and last residue. Fields, in order: J gene, clone size, D gene, V gene, CDR3 protein, CDR3 DNA. The D gene is left open where the match is weak. Clone size appears in some rows only: once, few, many, or a class for an expanded clone.

TRBJ2-1 - - TRBV19 CASSIFSSNEQFF TGTGCCAGTAGTATCTTTAGCTCCAATGAGCAGTTCTTC
TRBJ1-2 - - TRBV28 CASSFSGLGNYGYTF TGTGCCAGCAGTTTCTCCGGACTGGGAAACTATGGCTACACCTTC
TRBJ1-1 - TRBD1 TRBV2 CASTRQGGGIMNTEAFF TGTGCCAGCACCCGACAGGGCGGTGGCATTATGAACACTGAAGCTTTCTTT
TRBJ1-5 few - TRBV5-1 CASSLEGLGNQPQHF TGCGCCAGCAGCTTGGAGGGGCTTGGCAATCAGCCCCAGCATTTT
TRBJ2-7 - TRBD1 TRBV7-9 CASSSRDRHYEQYF TGTGCCAGCAGCTCCCGGGACAGACACTACGAGCAGTACTTC
TRBJ2-1 - - TRBV7-2 CASSFRRSVYNEQFF TGTGCCAGCAGCTTTCGACGGAGTGTCTACAATGAGCAGTTCTTC
TRBJ2-2 - TRBD1 TRBV7-9 CASSSRDRGNTGELFF TGTGCCAGCAGCTCCCGGGACAGGGGGAACACCGGGGAGCTGTTTTTT
TRBJ1-5 - TRBD1 TRBV4-2 CASSQEGSAGGRNQPQHF TGTGCCAGCAGCCAAGAGGGGAGCGCAGGGGGCCGCAATCAGCCCCAGCATTTT
TRBJ1-1 - TRBD1 TRBV28 CASSPPEGQLNTEAFF TGTGCCAGCAGTCCCCCCGAGGGACAGTTGAACACTGAAGCTTTCTTT
TRBJ1-6 once - TRBV19 CASSDRNSPLHF TGTGCCAGTAGCGACAGAAATTCACCCCTCCACTTT
TRBJ2-2 - TRBD2 TRBV10-3 CAISEAGVANTGELFF TGTGCCATCAGTGAGGCGGGGGTCGCGAACACCGGGGAGCTGTTTTTT
TRBJ2-3 - - TRBV18 CASASSSGTDTQYF TGTGCCAGCGCAAGTAGCTCTGGCACAGATACGCAGTATTTT
TRBJ2-7 - TRBD1 TRBV27 CASSPWTGSSDPSYEQYF TGTGCCAGCAGTCCGTGGACAGGGAGTAGTGATCCCTCCTACGAGCAGTACTTC
TRBJ2-5 - - TRBV7-8 CASSFTGGAHGTQYF TGTGCCAGCAGCTTTACAGGGGGGGCCCATGGGACCCAGTACTTC
TRBJ1-5 - - TRBV2 CATASGTTINQPQHF TGTGCCACCGCTTCCGGGACAACAATCAATCAGCCCCAGCATTTT
TRBJ1-2 - TRBD1 TRBV7-8 CASSPAGTGLGAKGYTF TGTGCCAGCAGCCCAGCCGGGACAGGGCTTGGAGCGAAGGGCTACACCTTC
TRBJ1-5 - - TRBV6-2/TRBV6-3 CASNPQGSLVGGNQPQHF TGTGCCAGCAACCCTCAGGGGAGTCTGGTAGGTGGGAATCAGCCCCAGCATTTT
TRBJ1-4 few TRBD1 TRBV10-3 CAIRSTGDNEKLFF TGTGCCATCAGATCAACAGGGGATAATGAAAAACTGTTTTTT
TRBJ2-3 - - TRBV5-1 CASSWGPLATGTDTQYF TGCGCCAGCAGCTGGGGCCCTCTAGCGACGGGAACAGATACGCAGTATTTT
TRBJ2-2 few - TRBV3-1/TRBV3-2 CASSPTGANTGELFF TGTGCCAGCAGCCCCACAGGTGCGAACACCGGGGAGCTGTTTTTT
TRBJ2-7 few TRBD2 TRBV4-3 CASSQDRRGNYEQYF TGCGCCAGCAGCCAAGATCGGCGGGGGAACTACGAGCAGTACTTC
TRBJ1-5 - TRBD1 TRBV6-2/TRBV6-3 CASSRPGTGAVTEPQHF TGTGCCAGCAGTCGTCCCGGGACAGGGGCCGTTACGGAGCCCCAGCATTTT
TRBJ2-1 once TRBD2 TRBV5-1 CASSWGGAGGLSEQFF TGCGCCAGCAGCTGGGGAGGAGCGGGGGGCCTTAGTGAGCAGTTCTTC
TRBJ2-7 - TRBD1 TRBV12-3/TRBV12-4 CASSWDSYEQYF TGTGCCAGCAGTTGGGACAGTTACGAGCAGTACTTC
TRBJ2-7 few - TRBV7-9 CASSFRDEQYF TGTGCCAGCAGCTTCAGGGACGAGCAGTACTTC
TRBJ1-1 once - TRBV7-2 CASRLEGNTEAFF TGTGCCAGCAGATTGGAGGGTAACACTGAAGCTTTCTTT
TRBJ2-7 - TRBD1 TRBV27 CASSLGTGGVEQYF TGTGCCAGCAGTTTAGGGACAGGAGGGGTCGAGCAGTACTTC
TRBJ2-3 - - TRBV3-1/TRBV3-2 CASSPRSIDTQYF TGTGCCAGCAGCCCCCGGAGCATAGATACGCAGTATTTT
TRBJ2-5 - TRBD1 TRBV7-9 CASSFPTKTGVIGETQYF TGTGCCAGCAGCTTTCCAACCAAAACAGGGGTAATAGGAGAGACCCAGTACTTC
TRBJ2-1 - TRBD1 TRBV2 CASSSGTGGDEQFF TGTGCCAGCAGTTCCGGGACAGGGGGCGACGAGCAGTTCTTC
TRBJ1-1 - - TRBV14 CASSGLTQLEAFF TGTGCCAGCAGCGGACTGACTCAGCTTGAAGCTTTCTTT
TRBJ1-5 - - TRBV3-1/TRBV3-2 CASSQDRGGQPQHF TGTGCCAGCAGCCAAGACAGGGGTGGTCAGCCCCAGCATTTT
TRBJ1-6 once - TRBV6-5 CASVRASYSPLHF TGTGCCAGCGTGCGGGCCTCCTATTCACCCCTCCACTTT
TRBJ2-5 - - TRBV6-5 CASRSRLIETQYF TGTGCCAGCAGGAGCAGGCTTATCGAGACCCAGTACTTC
TRBJ2-6 once TRBD2 TRBV30 CAWKYSGGPSGANVLTF TGTGCCTGGAAATATAGCGGGGGACCCTCTGGGGCCAACGTCCTGACTTTC
TRBJ2-4 - TRBD1 TRBV4-2 CASSQITNDRVAKNIQYF TGTGCCAGCAGCCAAATTACCAACGACAGGGTGGCCAAAAACATTCAGTACTTC
TRBJ1-5 - TRBD1 TRBV2 CASRKRQGADQPQHF TGTGCCAGCAGGAAAAGACAGGGTGCGGATCAGCCCCAGCATTTT
TRBJ2-7 - - TRBV6-5 CASSQGPTYEQYF TGTGCCAGCTCTCAGGGGCCAACCTACGAGCAGTACTTC
TRBJ1-6 - - TRBV5-1 CASSLGTGLVSPLHF TGCGCCAGCAGCTTGGGTACAGGGTTGGTATCACCCCTCCACTTT
TRBJ2-1 - - TRBV9 CASSVGQGQNEQFF TGTGCCAGCAGCGTAGGTCAGGGGCAAAATGAGCAGTTCTTC
TRBJ1-1 - TRBD1 TRBV4-1 CASSQDGRTGGALGTEAFF TGCGCCAGCAGCCAAGATGGTAGGACAGGGGGCGCCTTGGGCACTGAAGCTTTCTTT
TRBJ1-3 - TRBD1 TRBV7-9 CASAETGSGNTIYF TGTGCCAGTGCGGAGACAGGGTCTGGAAACACCATATATTTT
TRBJ1-1 - TRBD1 TRBV18 CASSRNTGVSNTEAFF TGTGCCAGCTCGCGGAATACAGGGGTATCGAACACTGAAGCTTTCTTT
TRBJ1-1 - TRBD1 TRBV27 CASSFGTGVPNTEAFF TGTGCCAGCAGTTTCGGGACAGGGGTCCCGAACACTGAAGCTTTCTTT
TRBJ2-3 - TRBD1 TRBV5-1 CASSERTGFSTDTQYF TGCGCCAGCAGCGAAAGGACAGGGTTTAGCACAGATACGCAGTATTTT
TRBJ2-3 - - TRBV27 CASSLNRESTDTQYF TGTGCCAGCAGTTTAAACAGGGAGAGCACAGATACGCAGTATTTT
TRBJ2-3 - - TRBV5-1 CASSPRGGIDTQYF TGCGCCAGCAGCCCCCGAGGAGGGATAGATACGCAGTATTTT
TRBJ1-2 - - TRBV4-2 CASSQEHSNYGYTF TGTGCCAGCAGCCAAGAACACAGCAACTATGGCTACACCTTC
TRBJ2-7 - - TRBV19 CASSIERSARYEQYF TGTGCCAGTAGTATAGAGCGGTCAGCCCGCTACGAGCAGTACTTC
TRBJ1-4 - - TRBV7-9 CASSLGSGEKLFF TGTGCCAGCAGCTTAGGGTCAGGGGAAAAACTGTTTTTT
TRBJ2-1 once TRBD1 TRBV27 CASSLYSGTDNEQFF TGTGCCAGCAGTTTGTACTCCGGGACAGATAATGAGCAGTTCTTC
TRBJ1-3 once - TRBV4-3 CASSQGPVGAGGNTIYF TGCGCCAGCAGCCAAGGCCCCGTAGGGGCGGGAGGAAACACCATATATTTT
TRBJ1-2 - TRBD1 TRBV29-1 CSVGGQGYGYTF TGCAGCGTTGGGGGACAGGGCTATGGCTACACCTTC
TRBJ2-7 - TRBD1 TRBV7-9 CASSTQGQGKGYEQYF TGTGCCAGCAGCACTCAAGGACAGGGGAAAGGGTACGAGCAGTACTTC
TRBJ2-3 many - TRBV12-3/TRBV12-4 CASSLALERGYF TGTGCCAGCAGTTTAGCGCTCGAAAGGGGATATTTT
TRBJ2-1 - TRBD1 TRBV7-9 CASSSGQGVVDEQFF TGTGCCAGCAGCTCGGGACAGGGGGTTGTTGATGAGCAGTTCTTC
TRBJ1-5 - - TRBV19 CASTGGRSWGFSNQPQHF TGTGCCAGTACCGGAGGGCGATCCTGGGGTTTTAGCAATCAGCCCCAGCATTTT